This TCR beta chain was retrieved from a study of a mutant IDH1 vaccine in newly diagnosed glioma. Study background: Treated patients were around 60% male, roughly 40% female, mean age about 41 years. Overall study results and limits: Altogether, around 93% of patients exhibited vaccine-induced immune responses.

Measured with immunoSEQ multiplex PCR; TCRdb has only the in-frame clones, and not every one. The sample gives about 54,000 clones, around 80% of which show up once; 3% to 4% is in the top ten. Specified time point: week 5, during vaccination. Every vaccine dose comprised 300 ug of mutant IDH1 20-mer peptide plus topical imiquimod. Comment on this clone: Its antigen remains unidentified.

The CDR3 runs 14 residues. V shed 0 bases and J shed 12 bases, with 13 bases lying between them. CDR1 and CDR2 from the germline V gene are SGHDT and YYEEEE. This sequence was found in a man aged 30 to 39 with glioma. The chain links TRBV5-6 to TRBJ1-6; no clear D gene. The sequencing used PBMCs, collected from a glioma patient whose treatment included an IDH1 peptide vaccine. The CDR3 here is CASSLGTAGGPLHF. DNA for the CDR3: TGTGCCAGCAGCTTGGGAACGGCCGGTGGACCCCTCCACTTT.